The sample holds many counts of the clone carrying this T cell receptor beta chain. TCRdb processed the reads anew with MiXCR; each CDR3 protein has one entry. The table lists about 130,000 distinct CDR3 sequences, less than 9.5% of them singletons. This sample stems from a study of T cell repertoires in cytomegalovirus infection. About the study: Indications came from public TCR beta signatures; they pointed to CMV infection and to a matching HLA type.

The junction had 7 bases not matched to a gene; V was cut back by 5 bases and J by 5 bases. From germline, CDR1 is DFQATT and CDR2 SNEGSKA (reference sequence). This CDR3 is 15 amino acids long. The sequencing input was PBMCs. V is TRBV20-1 and J is TRBJ2-1; 12 bases align to TRBD2. This sequence originates from a human donor in good health (CMV status not recorded). Some clones in this sample may be carry-over from other donors' samples. The CDR3 coding sequence is TGCAGTGCTGATGGACTAGCGGGGACCGACAATGAGCAGTTCTTC. Translation gives CSADGLAGTDNEQFF.